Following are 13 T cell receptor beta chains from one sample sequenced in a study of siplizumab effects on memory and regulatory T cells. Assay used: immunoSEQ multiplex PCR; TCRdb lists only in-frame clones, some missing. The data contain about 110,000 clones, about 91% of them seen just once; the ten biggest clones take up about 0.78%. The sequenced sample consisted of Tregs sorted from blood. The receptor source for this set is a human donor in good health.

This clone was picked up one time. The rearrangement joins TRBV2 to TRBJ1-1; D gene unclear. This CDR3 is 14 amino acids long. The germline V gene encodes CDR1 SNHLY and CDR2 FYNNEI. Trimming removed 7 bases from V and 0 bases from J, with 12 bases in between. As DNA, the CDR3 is TGTGCCAGCAAACTAGGCGATCTGAACACTGAAGCTTTCTTT. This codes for CASKLGDLNTEAFF.

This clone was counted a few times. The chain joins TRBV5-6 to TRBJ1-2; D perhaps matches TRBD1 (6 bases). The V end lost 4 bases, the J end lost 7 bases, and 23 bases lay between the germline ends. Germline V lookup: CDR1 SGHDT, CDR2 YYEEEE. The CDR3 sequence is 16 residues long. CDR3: CASSPLRTGIGAGYTF. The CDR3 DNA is TGTGCCAGCAGCCCCCTACGCACAGGGATAGGGGCTGGCTACACCTTC. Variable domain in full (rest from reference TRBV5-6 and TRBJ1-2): DAGVTQSPTHLIKTRGQQVTLRCSPKSGHDTVSWYQQALGQGPQFIFQYYEEEERQRGNFPDRFSGHQFPNYSSELNVNALLLGDSALYLCASSPLRTGIGAGYTFGSGTRLTVV.

CDR3 coding DNA: TGTGCCAGCAGCCGCGGGACAGGGACTGGAAACACCATATATTTT. Its translation: CASSRGTGTGNTIYF. This chain connects TRBV5-6 to TRBJ1-3, with 9 nucleotides matching TRBD1. V gave up 4 bases and J gave up 2 bases; unmatched junction bases: 4. The CDR3 runs 15 residues. From germline, CDR1 is SGHDT and CDR2 YYEEEE.

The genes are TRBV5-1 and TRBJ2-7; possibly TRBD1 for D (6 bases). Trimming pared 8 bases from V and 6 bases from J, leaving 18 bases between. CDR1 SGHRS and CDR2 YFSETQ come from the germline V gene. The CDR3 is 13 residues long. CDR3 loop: CASTQGIVGEQYF. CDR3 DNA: TGCGCCAGTACACAGGGTATCGTAGGCGAGCAGTACTTC. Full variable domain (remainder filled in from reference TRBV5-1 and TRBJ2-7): KAGVTQTPRYLIKTRGQQVTLSCSPISGHRSVSWYQQTPGQGLQFLFEYFSETQRNKGNFPGRFSGRQFSNSRSEMNVSTLELGDSALYLCASTQGIVGEQYFGPGTRLTVT.

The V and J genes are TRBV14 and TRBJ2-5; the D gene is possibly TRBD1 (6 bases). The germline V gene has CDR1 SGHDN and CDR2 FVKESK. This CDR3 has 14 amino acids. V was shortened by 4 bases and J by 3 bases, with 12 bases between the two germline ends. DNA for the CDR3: TGTGCCAGCAGCCCCGGGACACGAAAAGAGACCCAGTACTTC. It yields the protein CASSPGTRKETQYF.

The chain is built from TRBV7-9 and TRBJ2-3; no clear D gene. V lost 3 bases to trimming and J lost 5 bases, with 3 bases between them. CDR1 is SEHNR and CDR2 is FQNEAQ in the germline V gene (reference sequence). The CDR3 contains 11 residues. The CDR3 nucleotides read TGTGCCAGCAGCTTTCAAGATACGCAGTATTTT. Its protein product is CASSFQDTQYF. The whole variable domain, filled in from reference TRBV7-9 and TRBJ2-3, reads DTGVSQNPRHKITKRGQNVTFRCDPISEHNRLYWYRQTLGQGPEFLTYFQNEAQLEKSRLLSDRFSAERPKGSFSTLEIQRTEQGDSAMYLCASSFQDTQYFGPGTRLTVL.

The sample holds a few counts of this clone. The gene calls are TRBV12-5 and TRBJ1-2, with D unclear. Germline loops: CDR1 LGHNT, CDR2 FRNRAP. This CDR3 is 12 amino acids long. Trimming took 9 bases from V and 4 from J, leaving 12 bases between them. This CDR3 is CASRGQLYGYTF. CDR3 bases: TGTGCTAGCCGCGGGCAGCTCTATGGCTACACCTTC. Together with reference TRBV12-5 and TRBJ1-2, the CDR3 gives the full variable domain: DARVTQTPRHKVTEMGQEVTMRCQPILGHNTVFWYRQTMMQGLELLAYFRNRAPLDDSGMPKDRFSAEMPDATLATLKIQPSEPRDSAVYFCASRGQLYGYTFGSGTRLTVV.

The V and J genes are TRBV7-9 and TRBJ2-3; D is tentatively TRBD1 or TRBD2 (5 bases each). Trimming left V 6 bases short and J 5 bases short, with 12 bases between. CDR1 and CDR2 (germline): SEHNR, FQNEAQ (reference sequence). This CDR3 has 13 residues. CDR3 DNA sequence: TGTGCCAGCAGTCAACGGGGCGTAGATACGCAGTATTTT. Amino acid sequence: CASSQRGVDTQYF.

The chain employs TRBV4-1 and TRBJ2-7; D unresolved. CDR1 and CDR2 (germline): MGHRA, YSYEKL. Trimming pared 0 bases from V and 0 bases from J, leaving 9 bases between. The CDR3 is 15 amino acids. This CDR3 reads CASSQDIDVSYEQYF. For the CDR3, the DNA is TGCGCCAGCAGCCAAGATATCGATGTCTCCTACGAGCAGTACTTC.

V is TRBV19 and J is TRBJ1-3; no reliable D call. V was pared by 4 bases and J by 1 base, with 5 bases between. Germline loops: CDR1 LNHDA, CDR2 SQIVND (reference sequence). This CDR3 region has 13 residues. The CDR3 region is CASSRLSGNTIYF. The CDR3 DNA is TGTGCCAGTAGTAGGTTATCTGGAAACACCATATATTTT.

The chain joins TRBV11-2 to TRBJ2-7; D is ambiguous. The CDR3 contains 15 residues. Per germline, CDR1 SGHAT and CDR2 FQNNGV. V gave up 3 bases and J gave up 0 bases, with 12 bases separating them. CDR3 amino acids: CASSLDEWSSYEQYF. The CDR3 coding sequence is TGTGCCAGCAGCTTGGACGAATGGAGCTCCTACGAGCAGTACTTC.

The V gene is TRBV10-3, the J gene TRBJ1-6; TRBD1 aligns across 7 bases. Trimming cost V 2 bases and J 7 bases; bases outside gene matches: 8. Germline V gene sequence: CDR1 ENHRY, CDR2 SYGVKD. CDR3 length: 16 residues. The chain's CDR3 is CAISESPGQSNSPLHF. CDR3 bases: TGTGCCATCAGTGAGAGCCCGGGACAGTCAAATTCACCCCTCCACTTT.

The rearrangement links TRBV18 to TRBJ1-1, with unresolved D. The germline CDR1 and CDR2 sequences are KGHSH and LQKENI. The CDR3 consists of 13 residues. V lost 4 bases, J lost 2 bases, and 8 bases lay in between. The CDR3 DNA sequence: TGTGCCAGCTCACAAACACCCAACACTGAAGCTTTCTTT. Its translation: CASSQTPNTEAFF.